This T cell receptor beta chain was captured in a study of TIL therapy for anti-PD-1-resistant metastatic lung cancer. Study-level information: Median patient age was 54, ranging about 38-80 years. Most patients had lung adenocarcinoma; a handful of tumors were EGFR-mutant, two ALK-rearranged; half smoked currently or formerly.

This was the immunoSEQ v3 assay. Sequenced by immunoSEQ multiplex PCR; TCRdb stores in-frame clones only, minus some. The data show tens of thousands of clones, with around 79% seen just once and about 15% held by the top ten. Time point described: pre-treatment sample, taken before nivolumab and TIL therapy. CDR3 length: 18 amino acids. V gave up 3 bases and J gave up 10 bases; unmatched junction bases: 16. From germline, CDR1 is MGHDK and CDR2 SYGVNS. The receptor's source is a man in his 70s with non-small cell lung cancer. Sequences were derived from blood, sampled at baseline. The V call is TRBV25-1, the J call TRBJ2-1; 12 nucleotides match TRBD1. As DNA, the CDR3 is TGTGCCAGCAGTGATTTGACCCAAACCGGGACAGGGGGCAAGGAGCAGTTCTTC. As protein: CASSDLTQTGTGGKEQFF. Complete variable domain (other parts from reference TRBV25-1 and TRBJ2-1): EADIYQTPRYLVIGTGKKITLECSQTMGHDKMYWYQQDPGMELHLIHYSYGVNSTEKGDLSSESTVSRIRTEHFPLTLESARPSHTSQYLCASSDLTQTGTGGKEQFFGPGTRLTVL.